This T cell receptor beta chain was recovered during a study of blood T cells in healthy people across ages. This clonotype was counted a few times. A second PCR of roughly 7 to 11 cycles used a sample-barcoded 5' primer and a J-beta primer mix. A single record per CDR3 protein comes from TCRdb applying MiXCR to the 5' RACE reads. The sample includes around 900,000 distinct CDR3 sequences, more than 25% of them seen just once. Trimming stripped 4 bases from V and 7 bases from J, with 18 bases between. CDR1 SGHNT and CDR2 YYREEE come from the germline V gene (reference sequence). The CDR3 runs 14 residues.

This sequence originates from a woman of 80 years or more in good health. Sequenced sample: blood. The chain combines TRBV5-4 with TRBJ2-7; TRBD2 is a possible D gene (5 bases). The DNA of the CDR3 is TGTGCCAGCAGCCGGGGTGGGTTAGGGAATGAGCAGTACTTC. Protein product: CASSRGGLGNEQYF. Based on the CDR3 plus reference TRBV5-4 and TRBJ2-7, the full variable domain is ETGVTQSPTHLIKTRGQQVTLRCSSQSGHNTVSWYQQALGQGPQFIFQYYREEENGRGNFPPRFSGLQFPNYSSELNVNALELDDSALYLCASSRGGLGNEQYFGPGTRLTVT.